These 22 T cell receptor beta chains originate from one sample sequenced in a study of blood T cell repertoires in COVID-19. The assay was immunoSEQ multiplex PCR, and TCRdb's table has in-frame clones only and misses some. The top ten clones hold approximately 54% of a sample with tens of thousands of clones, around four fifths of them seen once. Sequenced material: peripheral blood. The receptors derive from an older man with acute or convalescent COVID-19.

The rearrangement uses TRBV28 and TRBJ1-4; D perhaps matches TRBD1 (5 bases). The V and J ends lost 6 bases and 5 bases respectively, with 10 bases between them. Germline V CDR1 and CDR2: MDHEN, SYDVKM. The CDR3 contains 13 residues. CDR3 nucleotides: TGTGCCAGCAGACGACAGTCGAATGAAAAACTGTTTTTT. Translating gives CASRRQSNEKLFF.

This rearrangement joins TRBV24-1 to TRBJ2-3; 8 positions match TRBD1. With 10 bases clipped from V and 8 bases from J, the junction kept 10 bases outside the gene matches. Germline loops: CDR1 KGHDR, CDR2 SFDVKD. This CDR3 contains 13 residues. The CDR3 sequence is CATSDRAGLTQYF. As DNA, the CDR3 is TGTGCCACTTCGGACAGGGCAGGGCTTACGCAGTATTTT.

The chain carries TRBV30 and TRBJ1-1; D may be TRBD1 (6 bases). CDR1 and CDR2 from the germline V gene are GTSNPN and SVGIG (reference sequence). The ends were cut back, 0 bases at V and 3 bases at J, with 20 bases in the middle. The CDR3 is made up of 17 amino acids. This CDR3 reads CAWSVPQGRFSDTEAFF. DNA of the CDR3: TGTGCCTGGAGTGTACCACAGGGTCGGTTTAGCGACACTGAAGCTTTCTTT.

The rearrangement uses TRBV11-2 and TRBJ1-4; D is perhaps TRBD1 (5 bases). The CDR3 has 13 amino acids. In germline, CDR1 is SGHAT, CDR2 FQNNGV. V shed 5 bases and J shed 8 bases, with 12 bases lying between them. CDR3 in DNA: TGTGCCAGCAGCATTAGACAGAGGGAAAAACTGTTTTTT. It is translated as CASSIRQREKLFF.

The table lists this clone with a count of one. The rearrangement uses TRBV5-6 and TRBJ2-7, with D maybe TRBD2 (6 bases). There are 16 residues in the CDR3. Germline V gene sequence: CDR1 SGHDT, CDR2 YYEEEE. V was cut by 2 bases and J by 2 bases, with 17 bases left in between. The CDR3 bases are TGTGCCAGCAGCTTTAACTCGGACTATAGAGCCTACGAGCAGTACTTC. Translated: CASSFNSDYRAYEQYF. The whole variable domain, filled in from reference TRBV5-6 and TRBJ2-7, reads DAGVTQSPTHLIKTRGQQVTLRCSPKSGHDTVSWYQQALGQGPQFIFQYYEEEERQRGNFPDRFSGHQFPNYSSELNVNALLLGDSALYLCASSFNSDYRAYEQYFGPGTRLTVT.

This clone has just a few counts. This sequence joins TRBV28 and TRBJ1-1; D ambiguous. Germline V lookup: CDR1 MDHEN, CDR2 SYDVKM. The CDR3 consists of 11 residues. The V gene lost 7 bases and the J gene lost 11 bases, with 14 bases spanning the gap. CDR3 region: CASTHRREAFF. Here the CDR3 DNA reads TGTGCCAGCACTCACCGGAGGGAGGCTTTCTTT.

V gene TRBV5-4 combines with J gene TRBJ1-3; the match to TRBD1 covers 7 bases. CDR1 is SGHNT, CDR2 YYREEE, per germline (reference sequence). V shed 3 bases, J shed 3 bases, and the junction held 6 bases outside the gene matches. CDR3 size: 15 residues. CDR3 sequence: CASSSPTGFGNTIYF. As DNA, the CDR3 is TGTGCCAGCAGCTCTCCGACAGGGTTTGGAAACACCATATATTTT.

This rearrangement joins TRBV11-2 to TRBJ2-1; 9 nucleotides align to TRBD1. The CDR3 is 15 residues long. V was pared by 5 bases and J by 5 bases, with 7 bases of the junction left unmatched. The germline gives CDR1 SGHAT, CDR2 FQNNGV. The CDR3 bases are TGTGCCAGCAGCGTTGACAGGGGGGTCAACAATGAGCAGTTCTTC. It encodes CASSVDRGVNNEQFF. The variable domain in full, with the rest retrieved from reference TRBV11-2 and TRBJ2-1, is EAGVAQSPRYKIIEKRQSVAFWCNPISGHATLYWYQQILGQGPKLLIQFQNNGVVDDSQLPKDRFSAERLKGVDSTLKIQPAKLEDSAVYLCASSVDRGVNNEQFFGPGTRLTVL.

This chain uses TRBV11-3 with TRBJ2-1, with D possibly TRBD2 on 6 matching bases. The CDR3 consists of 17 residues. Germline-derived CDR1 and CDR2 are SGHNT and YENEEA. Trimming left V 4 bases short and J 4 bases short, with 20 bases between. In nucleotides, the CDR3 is TGTGCCAGCAGCTCGAGTGTCGGGAGAGATTTTTACAATGAGCAGTTCTTC. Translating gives CASSSSVGRDFYNEQFF.

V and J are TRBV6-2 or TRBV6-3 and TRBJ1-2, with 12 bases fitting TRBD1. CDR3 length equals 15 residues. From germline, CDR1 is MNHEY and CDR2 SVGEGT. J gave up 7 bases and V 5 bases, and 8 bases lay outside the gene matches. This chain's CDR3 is CASSPPGQGASGYTF. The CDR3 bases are TGTGCCAGCAGTCCGCCGGGACAGGGGGCCTCTGGCTACACCTTC.

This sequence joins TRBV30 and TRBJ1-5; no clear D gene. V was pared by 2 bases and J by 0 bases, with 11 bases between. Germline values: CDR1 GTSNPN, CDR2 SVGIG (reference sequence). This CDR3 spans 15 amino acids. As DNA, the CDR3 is TGTGCCTGGAGTCCAGAGGCGGATAGCAATCAGCCCCAGCATTTT. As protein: CAWSPEADSNQPQHF.

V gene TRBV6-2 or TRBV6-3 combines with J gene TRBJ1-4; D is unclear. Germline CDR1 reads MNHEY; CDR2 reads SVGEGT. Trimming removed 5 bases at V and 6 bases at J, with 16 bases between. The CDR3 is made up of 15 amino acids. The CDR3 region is CASSGGGPGDEKLFF. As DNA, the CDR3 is TGTGCCAGCAGTGGAGGTGGACCCGGAGATGAAAAACTGTTTTTT.

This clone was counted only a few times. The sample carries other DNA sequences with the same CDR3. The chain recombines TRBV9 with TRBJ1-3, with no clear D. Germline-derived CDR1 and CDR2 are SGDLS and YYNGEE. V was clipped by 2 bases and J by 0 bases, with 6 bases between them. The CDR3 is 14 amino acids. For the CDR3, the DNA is TGTGCCAGCAGCGTTCAGTTCTCTGGAAACACCATATATTTT. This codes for CASSVQFSGNTIYF.

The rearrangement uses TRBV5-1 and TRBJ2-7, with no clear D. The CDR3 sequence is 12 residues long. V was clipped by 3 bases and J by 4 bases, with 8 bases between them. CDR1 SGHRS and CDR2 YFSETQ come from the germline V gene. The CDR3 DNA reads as TGCGCCAGCAGCTACAGAAGGTACGAGCAGTACTTC. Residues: CASSYRRYEQYF.

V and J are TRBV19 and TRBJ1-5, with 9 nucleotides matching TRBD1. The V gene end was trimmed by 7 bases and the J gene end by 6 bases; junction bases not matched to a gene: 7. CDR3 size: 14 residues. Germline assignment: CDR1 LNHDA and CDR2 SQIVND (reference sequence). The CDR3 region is CASTTGQGSQPQHF. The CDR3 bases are TGTGCCAGTACCACGGGACAGGGCAGTCAGCCCCAGCATTTT.

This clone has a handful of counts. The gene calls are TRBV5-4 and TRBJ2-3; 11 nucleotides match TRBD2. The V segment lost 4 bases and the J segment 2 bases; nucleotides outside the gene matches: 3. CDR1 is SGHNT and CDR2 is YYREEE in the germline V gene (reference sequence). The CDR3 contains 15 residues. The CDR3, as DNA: TGTGCCAGCAGCGGACTAGCGGGCTACACAGATACGCAGTATTTT. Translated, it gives CASSGLAGYTDTQYF.

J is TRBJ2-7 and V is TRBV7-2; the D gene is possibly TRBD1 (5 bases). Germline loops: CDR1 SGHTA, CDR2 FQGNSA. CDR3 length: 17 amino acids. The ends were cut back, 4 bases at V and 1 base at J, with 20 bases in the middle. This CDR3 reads CASSSAPPGPQSYEQYF. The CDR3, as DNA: TGTGCCAGCAGCTCCGCCCCGCCAGGGCCCCAGTCCTACGAGCAGTACTTC. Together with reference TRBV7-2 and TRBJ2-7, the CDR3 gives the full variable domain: GAGVSQSPSNKVTEKGKDVELRCDPISGHTALYWYRQSLGQGLEFLIYFQGNSAPDKSGLPSDRFSAERTGGSVSTLTIQRTQQEDSAVYLCASSSAPPGPQSYEQYFGPGTRLTVT.

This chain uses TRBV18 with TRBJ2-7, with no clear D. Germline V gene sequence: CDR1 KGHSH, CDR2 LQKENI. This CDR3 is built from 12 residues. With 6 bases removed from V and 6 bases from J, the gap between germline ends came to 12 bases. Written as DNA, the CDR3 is TGTGCCAGCTCGCCTGACTCTGGCGAGCAGTACTTC. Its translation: CASSPDSGEQYF.

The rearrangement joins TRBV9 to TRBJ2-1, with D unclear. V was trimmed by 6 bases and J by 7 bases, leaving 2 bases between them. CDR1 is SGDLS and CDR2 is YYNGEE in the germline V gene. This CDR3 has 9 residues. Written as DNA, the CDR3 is TGTGCCAGCACGAATGAGCAGTTCTTC. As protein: CASTNEQFF. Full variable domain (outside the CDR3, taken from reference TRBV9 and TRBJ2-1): DSGVTQTPKHLITATGQRVTLRCSPRSGDLSVYWYQQSLDQGLQFLIQYYNGEERAKGNILERFSAQQFPDLHSELNLSSLELGDSALYFCASTNEQFFGPGTRLTVL.

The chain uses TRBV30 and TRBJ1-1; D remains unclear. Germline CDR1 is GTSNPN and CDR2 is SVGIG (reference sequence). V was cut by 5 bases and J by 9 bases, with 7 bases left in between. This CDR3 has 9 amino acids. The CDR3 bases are TGTGCCTGGGCTACTCAAGCTTTCTTT. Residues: CAWATQAFF.

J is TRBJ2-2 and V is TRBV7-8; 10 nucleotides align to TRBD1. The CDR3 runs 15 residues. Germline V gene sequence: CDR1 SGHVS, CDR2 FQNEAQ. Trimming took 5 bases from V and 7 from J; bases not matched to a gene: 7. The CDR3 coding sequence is TGTGCCAGCAGCCTAGGGACAGGGGAATACGGGGAGCTGTTTTTT. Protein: CASSLGTGEYGELFF.

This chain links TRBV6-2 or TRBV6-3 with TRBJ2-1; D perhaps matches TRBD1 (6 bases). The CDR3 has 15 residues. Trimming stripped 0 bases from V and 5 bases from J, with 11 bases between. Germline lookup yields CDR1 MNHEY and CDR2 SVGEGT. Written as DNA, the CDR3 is TGTGCCAGCAGTTACTCGGCAGGGGTGAACAATGAGCAGTTCTTC. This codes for CASSYSAGVNNEQFF.